The T cell receptor (beta chain) under discussion was sequenced for a study of OX40 agonist ivuxolimab in advanced cancers. Study outcomes and limitations: The antigens recognized by the expanded peripheral T cells, that is their antigen specificity, were not determined.

The CDR3 loop spans 15 amino acids. CDR1 and CDR2 (germline): SNHLY, FYNNEI. V shed 8 bases and J 8 bases; nucleotides not matched to a gene: 13. The sample holds one count of this clone. As yet, its antigen is unknown. TCRdb keeps only in-frame clones here, not all; method: immunoSEQ multiplex PCR. The table includes tens of thousands of clones, roughly 89% detected once. The TCR comes from an adult with an advanced solid tumor such as melanoma, head and neck, liver or kidney cancer. This specimen consisted of CD4+ or CD8+ T cells sorted from blood, obtained in a trial of the OX40 agonist ivuxolimab. The genes are TRBV2 and TRBJ2-3; the match to TRBD2 covers 10 bases. Written as DNA, the CDR3 is TGTGCCAGCGGCGGACTAGCGGAGGCGGGAGGTACGCAGTATTTT. Protein: CASGGLAEAGGTQYF.